Described below is a single TCR beta chain sequence and its context. This sample is drawn from a study of blood T cells in healthy people across ages. This CDR3 spans 15 amino acids. CDR1 is LGHDT, CDR2 YNNKEL, per germline (reference sequence). The V and J ends lost 0 bases and 5 bases respectively, with 14 bases between them. Healthy Caucasians from Russia aged about 6 to 90 served as donors. Extractions gave at least 6 micrograms of total RNA per sample. Together with a sample-barcoded 5' primer, a J-beta primer mix was included in a second PCR lasting roughly 6 to 12 cycles. A template-switch adaptor with 12 random nucleotides tagged each cDNA molecule. TCRdb redid the calling of the 5' RACE reads with MiXCR, one entry per CDR3 protein. The sample includes about 680,000 distinct CDR3 sequences, approximately 50% of them seen just once.

The receptor was derived from a woman aged 55-70 years in good health. The sample consisted of blood. The chain has TRBV3-1 and TRBJ2-7, with D tentatively TRBD1 or TRBD2 (5 bases each). This CDR3 is CASSQEWGRADEQYF. The DNA for the CDR3 is TGTGCCAGCAGCCAAGAATGGGGGAGAGCGGACGAGCAGTACTTC.